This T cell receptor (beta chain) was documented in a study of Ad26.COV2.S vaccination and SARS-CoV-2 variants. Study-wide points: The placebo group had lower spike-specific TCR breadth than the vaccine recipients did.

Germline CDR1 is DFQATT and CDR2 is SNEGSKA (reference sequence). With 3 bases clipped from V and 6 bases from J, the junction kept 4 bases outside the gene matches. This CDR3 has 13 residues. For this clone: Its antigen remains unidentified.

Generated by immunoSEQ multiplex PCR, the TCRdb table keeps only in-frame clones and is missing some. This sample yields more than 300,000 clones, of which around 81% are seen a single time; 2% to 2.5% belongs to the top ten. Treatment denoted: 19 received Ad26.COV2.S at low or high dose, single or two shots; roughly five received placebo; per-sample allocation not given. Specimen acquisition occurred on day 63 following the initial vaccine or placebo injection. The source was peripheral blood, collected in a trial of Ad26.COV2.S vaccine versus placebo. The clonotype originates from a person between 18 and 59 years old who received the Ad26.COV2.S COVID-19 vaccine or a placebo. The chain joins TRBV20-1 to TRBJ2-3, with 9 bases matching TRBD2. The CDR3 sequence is CSASPTSGDTQYF. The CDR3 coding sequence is TGCAGTGCTAGTCCAACTAGCGGGGATACGCAGTATTTT.